The clone carrying this T cell receptor (beta chain) was seen a handful of times. Its antigen remains unidentified. This CDR3 comprises 15 residues. Trimming cost V 5 bases and J 6 bases; bases outside gene matches: 7. Germline V lookup: CDR1 SGHDT, CDR2 YYEEEE. This record comes from a study of T-cell memory formation after mild COVID-19. Study-level background: TCR clusters were mostly donor specific. Regarding the study as a whole: The finding that pre-infection memory included some responding clones suggested that cross-reactive memory joined.

TCRdb called the 5' RACE reads again in MiXCR, with one record for every CDR3 protein. The table lists some 150,000 distinct CDR3 sequences, roughly 21% of them singletons, with under 2.5% in the top ten. The rearrangement links TRBV5-6 to TRBJ2-2, with TRBD1 matching over 10 bases. The specimen sequenced was PBMCs or a T cell subset sorted from them (not recorded which). The clonotype comes from an adult woman who had mild COVID-19 (a few samples of this study predate the infection). Cell type and time point are not known. For the CDR3, the DNA is TGTGCCAGCAGTCCTCCGGGACAGGGGCCCGGGGAGCTGTTTTTT. Its translation is CASSPPGQGPGELFF.